These T cell receptor beta chains were read from a single sample in a study of blood T cell repertoires in COVID-19. Sequenced by immunoSEQ multiplex PCR; TCRdb stores in-frame clones only, minus some. There are approximately 350,000 clones in the sample; 80% to 90% occur only once, and about 1% lies in the top ten. The sample was PBMCs or T cells enriched from blood (not recorded which). The receptors originated from a man younger than 35 who had recovered from COVID-19. The CDR3 runs from the conserved cysteine through the conserved F or W. A D gene is named only where the DNA matches it firmly.

d_gene: TRBD1; v_gene: TRBV6-5; j_gene: TRBJ1-2; CDR3aa: CASSSAGTGDVGYTF; CDR3nt: TGTGCCAGCAGTTCCGCCGGGACAGGGGATGTAGGCTACACCTTC
d_gene: .; v_gene: TRBV9; j_gene: TRBJ1-2; CDR3aa: CASSATDYGYTF; CDR3nt: TGTGCCAGCAGCGCCACGGACTATGGCTACACCTTC
d_gene: TRBD1; v_gene: TRBV10-3; j_gene: TRBJ2-1; CDR3aa: CAIRDRGQAYNEQFF; CDR3nt: TGTGCCATCAGGGACAGGGGCCAGGCCTACAATGAGCAGTTCTTC
d_gene: .; v_gene: TRBV10-2; j_gene: TRBJ2-2; CDR3aa: CASSELVTGELFF; CDR3nt: TGCGCCAGCAGTGAGCTCGTGACCGGGGAGCTGTTTTTT
d_gene: TRBD1; v_gene: TRBV10-2; j_gene: TRBJ1-2; CDR3aa: CASSEPGTGLYYGYTF; CDR3nt: TGCGCCAGCAGTGAGCCCGGGACAGGGCTATACTATGGCTACACCTTC
d_gene: TRBD2; v_gene: TRBV7-8; j_gene: TRBJ2-7; CDR3aa: CASTGGGYEQYF; CDR3nt: TGTGCCAGCACCGGGGGGGGCTACGAGCAGTACTTC
d_gene: TRBD1; v_gene: TRBV5-8; j_gene: TRBJ1-1; CDR3aa: CASTPSWDRMNTEAFF; CDR3nt: TGTGCCAGCACCCCCTCCTGGGACAGGATGAACACTGAAGCTTTCTTT
d_gene: .; v_gene: TRBV7-8; j_gene: TRBJ2-5; CDR3aa: CASSTERETQYF; CDR3nt: TGTGCCAGCAGCACGGAGAGGGAGACCCAGTACTTC
d_gene: .; v_gene: TRBV3-1/TRBV3-2; j_gene: TRBJ2-7; CDR3aa: CASSPRRQTYEQYF; CDR3nt: TGTGCCAGCAGCCCTCGTAGACAGACATACGAGCAGTACTTC
d_gene: TRBD1; v_gene: TRBV7-9; j_gene: TRBJ2-7; CDR3aa: CASSSLRDRGDEQYF; CDR3nt: TGTGCCAGCAGCTCCCTCCGGGACAGAGGCGACGAGCAGTACTTC
d_gene: .; v_gene: TRBV11-2; j_gene: TRBJ2-2; CDR3aa: CASTLSGTGELFF; CDR3nt: TGTGCCAGCACATTGTCGGGGACCGGGGAGCTGTTTTTT